This TCR beta chain was identified during a study of T cell changes during pregnancy in multiple sclerosis. Generated by immunoSEQ multiplex PCR, the TCRdb table keeps only in-frame clones and is missing some. The table records around 69,000 clones, roughly 90% of them present only once. CDR1 KGHSY and CDR2 FQNENV come from the germline V gene. The V end lost 4 bases, the J end lost 6 bases, and 19 bases lay between the germline ends. The CDR3 is 16 residues long. This clonotype was obtained from a female donor with multiple sclerosis, enrolled in a pregnancy study. This sample comprised peripheral blood, obtained in the third trimester of pregnancy. The V and J genes are TRBV16 and TRBJ2-4; tentatively, D is TRBD2 (6 bases). The CDR3, as DNA: TGTGCCAGCAGCCCCTTGATGGAGGGCAGGAGAAACATTCAGTACTTC. It yields the protein CASSPLMEGRRNIQYF. The full variable domain, in which reference TRBV16 and TRBJ2-4 provide the parts outside the CDR3, is GEEVAQTPKHLVRGEGQKAKLYCAPIKGHSYVFWYQQVLKNEFKFLISFQNENVFDETGMPKERFSAKCLPNSPCSLEIQATKLEDSAVYFCASSPLMEGRRNIQYFGAGTRLSVL.